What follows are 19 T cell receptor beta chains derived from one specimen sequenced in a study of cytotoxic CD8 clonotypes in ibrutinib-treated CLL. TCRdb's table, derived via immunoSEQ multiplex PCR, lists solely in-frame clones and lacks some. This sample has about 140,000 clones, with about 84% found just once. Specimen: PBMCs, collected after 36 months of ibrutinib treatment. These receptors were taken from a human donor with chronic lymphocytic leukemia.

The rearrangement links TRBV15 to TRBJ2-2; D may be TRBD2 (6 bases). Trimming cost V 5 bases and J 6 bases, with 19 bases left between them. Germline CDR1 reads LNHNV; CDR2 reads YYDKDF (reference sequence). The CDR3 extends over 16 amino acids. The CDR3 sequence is CATSGSLTSSAGELFF. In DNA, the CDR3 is TGTGCCACCAGCGGCTCCCTTACCTCTAGCGCCGGGGAGCTGTTTTTT.

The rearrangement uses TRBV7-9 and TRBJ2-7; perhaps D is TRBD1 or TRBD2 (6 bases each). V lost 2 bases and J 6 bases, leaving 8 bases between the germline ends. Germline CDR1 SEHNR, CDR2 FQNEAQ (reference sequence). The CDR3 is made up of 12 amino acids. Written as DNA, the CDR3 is TGTGCCAGCAGCTTAACGGGGGCCGAGCAGTACTTC. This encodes CASSLTGAEQYF. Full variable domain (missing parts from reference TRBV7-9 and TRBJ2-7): DTGVSQNPRHKITKRGQNVTFRCDPISEHNRLYWYRQTLGQGPEFLTYFQNEAQLEKSRLLSDRFSAERPKGSFSTLEIQRTEQGDSAMYLCASSLTGAEQYFGPGTRLTVT.

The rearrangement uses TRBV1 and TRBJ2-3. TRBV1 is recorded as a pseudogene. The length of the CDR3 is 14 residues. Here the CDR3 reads CTSSQESATDTQYF. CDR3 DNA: TGCACCAGCAGCCAAGAATCAGCTACAGATACGCAGTATTTT.

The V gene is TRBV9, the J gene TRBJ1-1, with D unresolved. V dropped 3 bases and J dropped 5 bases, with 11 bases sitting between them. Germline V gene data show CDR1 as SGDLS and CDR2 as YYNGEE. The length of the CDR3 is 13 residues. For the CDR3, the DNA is TGTGCCAGCAGCGGCGGAGGTCGGACTGAAGCTTTCTTT. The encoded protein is CASSGGGRTEAFF.

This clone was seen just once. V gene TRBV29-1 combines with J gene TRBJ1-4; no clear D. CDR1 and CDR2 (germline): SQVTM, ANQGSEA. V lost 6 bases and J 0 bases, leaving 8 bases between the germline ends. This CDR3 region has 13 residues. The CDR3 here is CSVQPTTNEKLFF. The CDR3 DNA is TGCAGCGTCCAGCCTACAACTAATGAAAAACTGTTTTTT. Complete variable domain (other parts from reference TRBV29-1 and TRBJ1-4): SAVISQKPSRDICQRGTSLTIQCQVDSQVTMMFWYRQQPGQSLTLIATANQGSEATYESGFVIDKFPISRPNLTFSTLTVSNMSPEDSSIYLCSVQPTTNEKLFFGSGTQLSVL.

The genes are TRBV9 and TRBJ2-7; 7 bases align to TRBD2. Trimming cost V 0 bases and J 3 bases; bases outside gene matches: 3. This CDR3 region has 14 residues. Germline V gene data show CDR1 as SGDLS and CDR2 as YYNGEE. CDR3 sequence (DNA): TGTGCCAGCAGCGTAGGAGGGACTAACTACGAGCAGTACTTC. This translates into CASSVGGTNYEQYF. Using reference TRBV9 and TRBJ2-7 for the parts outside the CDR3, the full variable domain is DSGVTQTPKHLITATGQRVTLRCSPRSGDLSVYWYQQSLDQGLQFLIQYYNGEERAKGNILERFSAQQFPDLHSELNLSSLELGDSALYFCASSVGGTNYEQYFGPGTRLTVT.

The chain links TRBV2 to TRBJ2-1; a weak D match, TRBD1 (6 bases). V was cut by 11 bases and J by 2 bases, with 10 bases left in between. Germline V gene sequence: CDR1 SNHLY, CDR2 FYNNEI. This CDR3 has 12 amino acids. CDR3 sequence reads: CAGRDTYNEQFF. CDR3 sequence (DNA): TGTGCCGGAAGGGACACCTACAATGAGCAGTTCTTC.

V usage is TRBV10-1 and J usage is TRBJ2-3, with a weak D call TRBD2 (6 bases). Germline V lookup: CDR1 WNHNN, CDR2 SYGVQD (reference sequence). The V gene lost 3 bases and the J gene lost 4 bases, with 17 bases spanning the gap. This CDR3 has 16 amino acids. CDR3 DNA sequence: TGCGCCAGCAGTGATTTGGAGGGGCCGGGCGCAGATACGCAGTATTTT. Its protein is CASSDLEGPGADTQYF.

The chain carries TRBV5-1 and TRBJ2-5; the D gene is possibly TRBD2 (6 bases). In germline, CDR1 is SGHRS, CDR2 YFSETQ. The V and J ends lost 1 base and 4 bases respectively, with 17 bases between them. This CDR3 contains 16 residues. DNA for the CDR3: TGCGCCAGCAGCTTGCCGCCGCGGGGTGGGGGAGAGACCCAGTACTTC. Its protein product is CASSLPPRGGGETQYF.

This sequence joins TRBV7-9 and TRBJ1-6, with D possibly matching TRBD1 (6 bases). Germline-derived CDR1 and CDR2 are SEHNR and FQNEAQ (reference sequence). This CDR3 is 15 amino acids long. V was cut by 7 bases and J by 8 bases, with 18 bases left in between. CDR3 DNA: TGTGCCAGCAATCTTCTAAGGACAGCCGATTCACCCCTCCACTTT. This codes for CASNLLRTADSPLHF.

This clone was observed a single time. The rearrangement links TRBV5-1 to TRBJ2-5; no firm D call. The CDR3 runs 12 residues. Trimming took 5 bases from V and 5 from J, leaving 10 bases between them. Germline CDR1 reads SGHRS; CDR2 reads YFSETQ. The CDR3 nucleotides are TGCGCCAGCAGGGTAAATCTGGAGACCCAGTACTTC. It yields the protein CASRVNLETQYF.

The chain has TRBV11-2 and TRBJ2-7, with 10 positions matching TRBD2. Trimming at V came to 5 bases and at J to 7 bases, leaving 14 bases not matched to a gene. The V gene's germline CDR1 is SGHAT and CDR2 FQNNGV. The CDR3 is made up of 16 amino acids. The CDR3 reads CASSRAQAGGPGEQYF. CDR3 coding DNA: TGTGCCAGCAGCCGAGCCCAAGCGGGAGGGCCGGGAGAGCAGTACTTC.

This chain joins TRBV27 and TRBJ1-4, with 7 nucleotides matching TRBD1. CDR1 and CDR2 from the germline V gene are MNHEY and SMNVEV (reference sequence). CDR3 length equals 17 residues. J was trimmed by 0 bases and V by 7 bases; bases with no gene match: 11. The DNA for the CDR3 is TGTGCCAGCATCACCCCGGGACAGAAAACAACTAATGAAAAACTGTTTTTT. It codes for CASITPGQKTTNEKLFF. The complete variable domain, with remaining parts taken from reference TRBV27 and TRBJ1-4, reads EAQVTQNPRYLITVTGKKLTVTCSQNMNHEYMSWYRQDPGLGLRQIYYSMNVEVTDKGDVPEGYKVSRKEKRNFPLILESPSPNQTSLYFCASITPGQKTTNEKLFFGSGTQLSVL.

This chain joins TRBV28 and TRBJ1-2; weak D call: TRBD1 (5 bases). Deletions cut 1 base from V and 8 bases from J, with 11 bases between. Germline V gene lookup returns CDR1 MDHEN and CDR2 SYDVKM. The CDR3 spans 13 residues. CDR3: CASSLSGFGGYTF. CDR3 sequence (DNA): TGTGCCAGCAGTTTATCAGGGTTTGGAGGCTACACCTTC.

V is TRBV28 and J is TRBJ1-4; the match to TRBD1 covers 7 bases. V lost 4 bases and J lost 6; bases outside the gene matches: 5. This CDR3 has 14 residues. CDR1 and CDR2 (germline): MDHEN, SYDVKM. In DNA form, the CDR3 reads TGTGCCAGCAGTTCCGGGACAGTTTATGAAAAACTGTTTTTT. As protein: CASSSGTVYEKLFF.

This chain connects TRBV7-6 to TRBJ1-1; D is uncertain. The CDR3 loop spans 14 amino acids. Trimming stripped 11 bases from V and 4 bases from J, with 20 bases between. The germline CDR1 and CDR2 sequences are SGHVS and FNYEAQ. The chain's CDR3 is CALPLRRSGTEAFF. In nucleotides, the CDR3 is TGTGCCCTCCCCCTCCGGAGGTCGGGCACTGAAGCTTTCTTT.

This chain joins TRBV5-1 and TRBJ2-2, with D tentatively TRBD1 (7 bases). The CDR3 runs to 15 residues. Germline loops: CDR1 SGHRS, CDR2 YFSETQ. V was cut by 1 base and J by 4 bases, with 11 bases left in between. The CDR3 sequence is CASSLYRGGTGELFF. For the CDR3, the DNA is TGCGCCAGCAGCTTGTACAGGGGAGGCACCGGGGAGCTGTTTTTT.

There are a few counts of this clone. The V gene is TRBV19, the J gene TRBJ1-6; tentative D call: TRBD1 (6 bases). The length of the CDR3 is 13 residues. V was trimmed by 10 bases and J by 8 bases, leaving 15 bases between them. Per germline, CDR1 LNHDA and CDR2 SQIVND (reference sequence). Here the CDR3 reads CATGLGADSPLHF. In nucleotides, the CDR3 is TGTGCCACGGGCCTGGGGGCGGATTCACCCCTCCACTTT.

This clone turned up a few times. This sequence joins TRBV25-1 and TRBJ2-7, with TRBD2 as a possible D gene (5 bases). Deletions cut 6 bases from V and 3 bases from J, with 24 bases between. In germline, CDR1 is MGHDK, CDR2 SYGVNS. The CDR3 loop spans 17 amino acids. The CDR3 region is CASSSSRLAGPYYEQYF. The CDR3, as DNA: TGTGCCAGCAGCTCCTCCCGGCTAGCCGGACCCTACTACGAGCAGTACTTC.